This T cell receptor (beta chain) is drawn from a study of T cell repertoires in cytomegalovirus infection. Study summary: Epitope selection comprised recently identified HLA-C-restricted CMV epitopes and well-studied HLA-B-restricted CMV epitopes. From public TCR beta signatures came an indication of both CMV infection and matching HLA type.

In its sample, this clonotype was seen many times. The antigen remains undetermined. The germline V gene encodes CDR1 SGHVS and CDR2 FNYEAQ. The CDR3 covers 12 residues. V was pared by 5 bases and J by 4 bases, with 8 bases between. Regarding the study as a whole: In two of eight donors, the top clonotype was HLA-C-restricted CMV-specific. Cumulative frequency of public TCR beta families picked out carriers of CMV plus the relevant HLA.

TCRdb processed the reads anew with MiXCR; each CDR3 protein has one entry. The data show about a million distinct CDR3 sequences, approximately 31% seen once. The TCR was taken from a human donor in good health (CMV status not recorded). Some clones in this sample may be carry-over from other donors' samples. The chain uses TRBV7-6 and TRBJ1-1; D uncertain. The source material was cultured CD8+ T cells from PBMCs, sampled from culture after CMV antigen stimulation. For the CDR3, the DNA is TGTGCCAGCAGCCCCCCACGCACTGAAGCTTTCTTT. Amino acid sequence: CASSPPRTEAFF.